The 24 T cell receptor beta chains in this list originate from one sample, sequenced in a study of blood T cell repertoires in COVID-19. Sequencing was performed with immunoSEQ multiplex PCR; in TCRdb, only in-frame clones are kept and a portion is missing. The data hold about 98,000 clones, with 84% observed a single time. Source material: peripheral blood. Receptor source: a middle-aged man with active or convalescent COVID-19.

This rearrangement joins TRBV9 to TRBJ2-2; TRBD2 is a possible D gene (6 bases). Between the trimmed V and J ends, which lost 4 bases and 3 bases, there was a span of 13 bases. Germline V gene data show CDR1 as SGDLS and CDR2 as YYNGEE. The CDR3 loop spans 15 amino acids. CDR3 in amino acids: CASSPRDLHTGELFF. The CDR3 region has the DNA TGTGCCAGCAGCCCGAGGGACTTACACACCGGGGAGCTGTTTTTT.

V gene TRBV28 combines with J gene TRBJ2-2; D is unresolved. The length of the CDR3 is 13 residues. Germline CDR1 and CDR2: MDHEN and SYDVKM. Trimming took off 8 bases at V and 0 bases at J, with 7 bases between the two ends. The CDR3 DNA reads as TGTGCCAGCTTCGCGGCGAACACCGGGGAGCTGTTTTTT. Translating gives CASFAANTGELFF.

The rearrangement links TRBV19 to TRBJ1-5; possible D gene TRBD1, 5 bases. In germline, CDR1 is LNHDA, CDR2 SQIVND (reference sequence). V was cut by 5 bases and J by 4 bases, with 12 bases left in between. CDR3 length: 14 residues. The CDR3 bases are TGTGCCAGTAGTCCCCGGCCAGGGAATCAGCCCCAGCATTTT. Its translation is CASSPRPGNQPQHF. The full variable domain, with the rest looked up from reference TRBV19 and TRBJ1-5, is DGGITQSPKYLFRKEGQNVTLSCEQNLNHDAMYWYRQDPGQGLRLIYYSQIVNDFQKGDIAEGYSVSREKKESFPLTVTSAQKNPTAFYLCASSPRPGNQPQHFGDGTRLSIL.

J is TRBJ1-1 and V is TRBV11-2; tentatively, D is TRBD1 (5 bases). Trimming removed 5 bases at V and 10 bases at J, with 14 bases between. CDR1 SGHAT and CDR2 FQNNGV come from the germline V gene. This CDR3 contains 12 residues. In nucleotides, the CDR3 is TGTGCCAGCAGCGCCGGGGGAGTGGGAGCTTTCTTT. Amino acid sequence: CASSAGGVGAFF.

The chain links TRBV30 to TRBJ2-3; 11 bases line up with TRBD2. Germline lookup yields CDR1 GTSNPN and CDR2 SVGIG (reference sequence). The CDR3 has 14 amino acids. J was trimmed by 4 bases and V by 8 bases; bases with no gene match: 8. CDR3 sequence reads: CAGNPGLAADTQYF. The CDR3 DNA is TGTGCCGGAAATCCGGGACTAGCGGCAGATACGCAGTATTTT.

This clone was seen a few times. The V gene is TRBV25-1, the J gene TRBJ2-5; 7 bases agree with TRBD2. CDR3 length equals 15 residues. J was trimmed by 2 bases and V by 8 bases; bases with no gene match: 11. The germline V gene has CDR1 MGHDK and CDR2 SYGVNS. CDR3 amino acids: CASPIFSAGQETQYF. The CDR3 nucleotides are TGTGCCAGCCCGATCTTTTCAGCGGGACAAGAGACCCAGTACTTC.

This chain connects TRBV30 to TRBJ2-2; TRBD2 is a possible D gene (5 bases). This CDR3 has 15 amino acids. Germline CDR1 GTSNPN, CDR2 SVGIG (reference sequence). Trimming pared 4 bases from V and 7 bases from J, leaving 19 bases between. CDR3 DNA sequence: TGTGCCTGGAATCAAATACGGGGATTTGGCGGGGAGCTGTTTTTT. Translating gives CAWNQIRGFGGELFF.

This chain joins TRBV12-5 and TRBJ2-1; TRBD2 matches 13 bases. In germline, CDR1 is LGHNT, CDR2 FRNRAP. J gave up 5 bases and V 5 bases, and 12 bases lay outside the gene matches. This CDR3 is 18 amino acids long. This CDR3 is CASGPGQGLAGAHNEQFF. The CDR3 DNA is TGTGCTAGTGGTCCGGGACAAGGACTAGCGGGGGCACACAATGAGCAGTTCTTC.

This sequence joins TRBV6-5 and TRBJ1-5, with 10 bases matching TRBD1. The germline V gene encodes CDR1 MNHEY and CDR2 SVGAGI. The ends lost 4 bases at V and 3 bases at J; junction bases unmatched: 3. The CDR3 has 15 residues. This chain's CDR3 is CASSSGQGNNQPQHF. The CDR3 nucleotides are TGTGCCAGCAGTTCGGGACAGGGGAACAATCAGCCCCAGCATTTT.

The chain combines TRBV6-5 with TRBJ1-3, with 7 positions matching TRBD1. Germline values: CDR1 MNHEY, CDR2 SVGAGI. After removal of 7 bases from V and 11 bases from J, the junction contained 2 bases not matched to a gene. The CDR3 has 10 amino acids. The CDR3 region is CASTDRAIYF. In DNA form, the CDR3 reads TGTGCCAGCACAGACAGGGCCATATATTTT.

The V call is TRBV19, the J call TRBJ1-5; D is uncertain. Trimming cost V 7 bases and J 6 bases, with 19 bases left between them. The CDR3 contains 15 residues. Germline-derived CDR1 and CDR2 are LNHDA and SQIVND (reference sequence). CDR3 sequence reads: CASKSEGKGGQPQHF. The CDR3 DNA is TGTGCCAGTAAATCGGAGGGAAAAGGAGGTCAGCCCCAGCATTTT.

This clone has a count of ten or more. The chain combines TRBV12-3 or TRBV12-4 with TRBJ2-2; D gene uncertain. The CDR3 runs to 12 residues. V was trimmed by 2 bases and J by 6 bases, leaving 4 bases between them. The CDR3 region is CASSLSPGELFF. Here the CDR3 DNA reads TGTGCCAGCAGTTTATCTCCCGGGGAGCTGTTTTTT.

J is TRBJ1-5 and V is TRBV15; D remains unclear. Germline loops: CDR1 LNHNV, CDR2 YYDKDF (reference sequence). This CDR3 comprises 16 residues. V lost 0 bases and J lost 1, with 10 bases in between. The CDR3: CATSRDWEDSNQPQHF. CDR3 bases: TGTGCCACCAGCAGAGATTGGGAGGACAGCAATCAGCCCCAGCATTTT.

The rearrangement uses TRBV7-7 and TRBJ2-5; 10 bases are shared with TRBD2. Germline CDR1 reads SSHAT; CDR2 reads FNYEAQ (reference sequence). Trimming cost V 4 bases and J 4 bases; bases outside gene matches: 3. CDR3 length equals 14 residues. CDR3 DNA sequence: TGTGCCAGCAGCTCACTAGCGGGGATAGAGACCCAGTACTTC. Its translation: CASSSLAGIETQYF.

The chain carries TRBV7-9 and TRBJ1-5; 7 nucleotides agree with TRBD1. The V gene end was trimmed by 5 bases and the J gene end by 0 bases; junction bases not matched to a gene: 10. The CDR3 spans 17 residues. Germline V CDR1 and CDR2: SEHNR, FQNEAQ (reference sequence). The CDR3 DNA reads as TGTGCCAGCAGCCACCAATCCGGGACAGATAGCAATCAGCCCCAGCATTTT. Encoded protein: CASSHQSGTDSNQPQHF.

The rearrangement uses TRBV19 and TRBJ1-2; possibly TRBD1 for D (6 bases). CDR1 is LNHDA, CDR2 SQIVND, per germline (reference sequence). The CDR3 contains 14 residues. V was shortened by 3 bases and J by 8 bases, with 16 bases between the two germline ends. Here the CDR3 DNA reads TGTGCCAGTAGTATTGGGGGCCTCTCCTCCGGCTACACCTTC. It is translated as CASSIGGLSSGYTF.

Details on this clone: The germline gene is not matched at one end of the junction; a read error may be the cause. This sequence joins TRBV10-2 and TRBJ1-1; D gene uncertain. The germline CDR1 and CDR2 sequences are WSHSY and SAAADI. This CDR3 region has 14 residues. This CDR3 is CVSSHQELNTEAFF. Written as DNA, the CDR3 is TGCGTCAGCAGTCATCAAGAGCTGAACACTGAAGCTTTCTTT.

This clone was seen only once. The chain has TRBV11-2 and TRBJ2-1, with 11 positions matching TRBD2. The V and J ends lost 3 bases and 7 bases, in that order; junction bases with no gene match: 2. CDR1 and CDR2 (germline): SGHAT, FQNNGV. This CDR3 has 14 residues. The CDR3 loop reads CASSFPSGGNEQFF. As DNA, the CDR3 is TGTGCCAGCAGCTTTCCTAGCGGGGGGAATGAGCAGTTCTTC.

The chain recombines TRBV30 with TRBJ1-6; no definite D call. Germline CDR1 is GTSNPN and CDR2 is SVGIG (reference sequence). The CDR3 is 16 amino acids. The V gene lost 1 base and the J gene lost 1 base, with 11 bases spanning the gap. The CDR3 DNA follows: TGTGCCTGGAGTGGTCCGTCACGGTCCTATAATTCACCCCTCCACTTT. Translation gives CAWSGPSRSYNSPLHF.

The chain carries TRBV27 and TRBJ1-1; D gene ambiguous. Trimming took 8 bases from V and 6 from J, leaving 10 bases between them. The length of the CDR3 is 11 residues. CDR1 MNHEY and CDR2 SMNVEV come from the germline V gene (reference sequence). The CDR3 sequence is CASPYSAEAFF. The CDR3 coding sequence is TGTGCCAGCCCCTATTCCGCTGAAGCTTTCTTT.

The rearrangement joins TRBV7-2 to TRBJ1-2; 9 bases line up with TRBD1. The CDR3 consists of 14 residues. CDR1 and CDR2 from the germline V gene are SGHTA and FQGNSA. V shed 4 bases, J shed 1 base, and the junction held 1 base outside the gene matches. CDR3 in amino acids: CASSWTGDNYGYTF. The CDR3 DNA reads TGTGCCAGCAGCTGGACAGGGGATAACTATGGCTACACCTTC.

CDR3 in DNA: TGTGCTAGTGGGCCCCCAGGGGGATGGACTGAAGCTTTCTTT. Amino acid sequence: CASGPPGGWTEAFF. V is TRBV12-5 and J is TRBJ1-1; 7 bases are a match to TRBD1. J lost 5 bases, V lost 6 bases, and 9 bases had no gene match. There are 14 residues in the CDR3. Germline CDR1 LGHNT, CDR2 FRNRAP.

This chain links TRBV9 with TRBJ2-1; weak D call: TRBD1 (6 bases). This CDR3 has 15 amino acids. Germline loops: CDR1 SGDLS, CDR2 YYNGEE. V was pared by 4 bases and J by 2 bases, with 13 bases between. The CDR3 spells CASSLQGGPYNEQFF. In nucleotides, the CDR3 is TGTGCCAGCAGCCTACAGGGTGGCCCCTACAATGAGCAGTTCTTC.

The chain couples TRBV5-1 to TRBJ2-7, with a possible D match to TRBD1 (6 bases). The germline V gene encodes CDR1 SGHRS and CDR2 YFSETQ. The CDR3 spans 14 residues. V was cut by 1 base and J by 2 bases, with 10 bases left in between. CDR3 sequence reads: CASSLPGVAYEQYF. The CDR3 DNA follows: TGCGCCAGCAGCTTGCCAGGGGTGGCCTACGAGCAGTACTTC.